This is a list of T cell receptor beta chains from one sample in a study of cytomegalovirus exposure and HLA in healthy donors. Using immunoSEQ multiplex PCR, the repertoire was profiled, and TCRdb retains in-frame clones only, with some absent. Of roughly 140,000 clones detected, roughly 86% appear once; the ten largest clones hold 8.7%. The sequenced sample consisted of PBMCs. These receptors all come from a man aged 18 to 35 in good health and CMV-seropositive. CDR3s include the opening cysteine and the closing phenylalanine or tryptophan. D genes are given only for firm matches. A row's size may be missing; if present it is once, few, many or a size class.

size: .
D: .
length: 13
V: TRBV11-3
J: TRBJ2-5
DNA: TGTGCCAGCAGCCCCTCAGGGGAAGAGACCCAGTACTTC
CDR3: CASSPSGEETQYF

size: .
D: TRBD2
length: 12
V: TRBV11-3
J: TRBJ2-7
DNA: TGTGCCAGCGGTAGCGGGGGTTACGAGCAGTACTTC
CDR3: CASGSGGYEQYF

size: .
D: TRBD1
length: 15
V: TRBV30
J: TRBJ1-2
DNA: TGTGCCTGGAGCGCCGGGACAGGCCTTCGGTATGGCTACACCTTC
CDR3: CAWSAGTGLRYGYTF

size: .
D: TRBD2
length: 16
V: TRBV7-6
J: TRBJ2-3
DNA: TGTGCCAGCAGGCGGTCGGTTAGCGGGAGAGGAGATACGCAGTATTTT
CDR3: CASRRSVSGRGDTQYF

size: .
D: TRBD2
length: 15
V: TRBV13
J: TRBJ2-3
DNA: TGTGCCAGCAGCCCGGCTAGCGGAAGCACAGATACGCAGTATTTT
CDR3: CASSPASGSTDTQYF

size: .
D: .
length: 14
V: TRBV11-3
J: TRBJ1-3
DNA: TGTGCCAGCAGCTTAGTTAGCTCTGGAAACACCATATATTTT
CDR3: CASSLVSSGNTIYF

size: .
D: TRBD1
length: 14
V: TRBV6-5
J: TRBJ2-2
DNA: TGTGCCAGCCGAAACAGGGGTAGTCCTGGGGAGCTGTTTTTT
CDR3: CASRNRGSPGELFF

size: many
D: .
length: 14
V: TRBV18
J: TRBJ2-5
DNA: TGTGCCAGCTCACCACCGGGACTTAAAGAGACCCAGTACTTC
CDR3: CASSPPGLKETQYF

size: .
D: TRBD1
length: 14
V: TRBV19
J: TRBJ2-7
DNA: TGTGCCAGTAGTCTGGGACAGGGAGCCTACGAGCAGTACTTC
CDR3: CASSLGQGAYEQYF

size: once
D: TRBD1
length: 15
V: TRBV5-5
J: TRBJ1-6
DNA: TGTGCCAGCAGCGGGACAGGGGTTAATAATTCACCCCTCCACTTT
CDR3: CASSGTGVNNSPLHF

size: .
D: TRBD2
length: 16
V: TRBV5-4
J: TRBJ2-2
DNA: TGTGCCAGCAGCTTGGCCGAAACTAGCGGCACCGGGGAGCTGTTTTTT
CDR3: CASSLAETSGTGELFF

size: .
D: TRBD1
length: 16
V: TRBV18
J: TRBJ1-2
DNA: TGTGCCAGCTCACCACAGGCGGGACAGCGAAACTATGGCTACACCTTC
CDR3: CASSPQAGQRNYGYTF

size: few
D: .
length: 13
V: TRBV14
J: TRBJ2-5
DNA: TGTGCCAGCAGCCAGGGGCTACAAGAGACCCAGTACTTC
CDR3: CASSQGLQETQYF

size: .
D: .
length: 15
V: TRBV11-2
J: TRBJ1-2
DNA: TGTGCCAGTAGGAGGGCCTTTAAGGGAATGGGCGGCTACACCTTC
CDR3: CASRRAFKGMGGYTF

size: .
D: .
length: 15
V: TRBV18
J: TRBJ2-3
DNA: TGTGCCAGCTCAATCCCCCGGACTCGCACAGATACGCAGTATTTT
CDR3: CASSIPRTRTDTQYF

size: .
D: TRBD2
length: 18
V: TRBV13
J: TRBJ2-1
DNA: TGTGCCAGCAGCTTAGGTGCCCTCACTAGCGGACTCTACAATGAGCAGTTCTTC
CDR3: CASSLGALTSGLYNEQFF

size: once
D: TRBD1
length: 14
V: TRBV11-3
J: TRBJ2-3
DNA: TGTGCCAGCAGCCCGGGACAGGGCACAGATACGCAGTATTTT
CDR3: CASSPGQGTDTQYF

size: .
D: .
length: 14
V: TRBV14
J: TRBJ1-1
DNA: TGTGCCAGCAGCCAAAATCGGGTGAACACTGAAGCTTTCTTT
CDR3: CASSQNRVNTEAFF

size: .
D: .
length: 18
V: TRBV5-1
J: TRBJ1-1
DNA: TGCGCCAGCAGCTTGGGGGGCTTAACGGTCCTTACGGACACTGAAGCTTTCTTT
CDR3: CASSLGGLTVLTDTEAFF

size: .
D: .
length: 14
V: TRBV30
J: TRBJ1-2
DNA: TGTGCCTGGAGTGTATTGGCCGAGGGTCCTGGCTACACCTTC
CDR3: CAWSVLAEGPGYTF

size: once
D: TRBD1
length: 14
V: TRBV11-2
J: TRBJ1-1
DNA: TGTGCCAGCAGTAACAGGGGGTGGGACACTGAAGCTTTCTTT
CDR3: CASSNRGWDTEAFF

size: .
D: .
length: 16
V: TRBV6-5
J: TRBJ1-6
DNA: TGTGCCAGCAGTTTTCGGGGGGCCTCCTATAATTCACCCCTCCACTTT
CDR3: CASSFRGASYNSPLHF

size: once
D: TRBD1
length: 13
V: TRBV6-5
J: TRBJ2-7
DNA: TGTGCCAGCAGGACAGGGTACCTTGGGGAGCAGTACTTC
CDR3: CASRTGYLGEQYF

size: .
D: .
length: 15
V: TRBV7-8
J: TRBJ1-5
DNA: TGTGCCAGCAGCTCCACGACAGGCGCTCTGGGGCCCCAGCATTTT
CDR3: CASSSTTGALGPQHF

size: .
D: TRBD2
length: 13
V: TRBV15
J: TRBJ2-1
DNA: TGTGCCACCAGCAGAGACGGGGGGGATGAGCAGTTCTTC
CDR3: CATSRDGGDEQFF

size: .
D: TRBD2
length: 15
V: TRBV25-1
J: TRBJ2-3
DNA: TGTGCCAGCAGTGACCAGCGGCCCGGGGGGGATACGCAGTATTTT
CDR3: CASSDQRPGGDTQYF

size: .
D: TRBD2
length: 17
V: TRBV4-1
J: TRBJ2-1
DNA: TGCGCCAGCAGCCAAGATCCCCTAGCGGGAGTGAGTCGGGAGCAGTTCTTC
CDR3: CASSQDPLAGVSREQFF

size: once
D: TRBD1
length: 16
V: TRBV13
J: TRBJ2-2
DNA: TGTGCCAGCAGCCCCCTCGGGACAGGGGGCACCGGGGAGCTGTTTTTT
CDR3: CASSPLGTGGTGELFF

size: .
D: TRBD2
length: 16
V: TRBV11-3
J: TRBJ2-7
DNA: TGTGCCAGCAGCTCTGGGGGGGTGCTAAGCTCCTACGAGCAGTACTTC
CDR3: CASSSGGVLSSYEQYF

size: .
D: TRBD2
length: 15
V: TRBV9
J: TRBJ2-7
DNA: TGTGCCAGCAGCGTAGAGGTTAGCGGGTCCTACGAGCAGTACTTC
CDR3: CASSVEVSGSYEQYF

size: .
D: .
length: 13
V: TRBV7-9
J: TRBJ1-2
DNA: TGTGCCAGCAGCCCCGACACCGGATCGGGCTACACCTTC
CDR3: CASSPDTGSGYTF

size: .
D: TRBD1
length: 13
V: TRBV5-8
J: TRBJ2-7
DNA: TGTGCCAGCAGGGACAGGGTGAAATACGAGCAGTACTTC
CDR3: CASRDRVKYEQYF

size: .
D: .
length: 14
V: TRBV7-9
J: TRBJ2-7
DNA: TGTGCCAGCAGCTTTGGGGGGTACGGCTACGAGCAGTACTTC
CDR3: CASSFGGYGYEQYF

size: once
D: TRBD2
length: 16
V: TRBV5-6
J: TRBJ2-3
DNA: TGTGCCAGCAGCTTGCCGGGACTAGGGTTACGAGATACGCAGTATTTT
CDR3: CASSLPGLGLRDTQYF

size: .
D: .
length: 13
V: TRBV10-1
J: TRBJ2-1
DNA: TGCGCCAGCAGTGTGGGGGGATACAATGAGCAGTTCTTC
CDR3: CASSVGGYNEQFF

size: .
D: .
length: 14
V: TRBV11-3
J: TRBJ2-2
DNA: TGTGCCAGCAGCTTAGGGGGGCCGGGCGGGGAGCTGTTTTTT
CDR3: CASSLGGPGGELFF

size: once
D: .
length: 17
V: TRBV7-9
J: TRBJ2-3
DNA: TGTGCCAGCAGCTTAGTAACGACGGGAGTAAGCACAGATACGCAGTATTTT
CDR3: CASSLVTTGVSTDTQYF

size: .
D: TRBD1
length: 14
V: TRBV6-1
J: TRBJ2-5
DNA: TGTGCCAGCAGTGAAGGGGCAGGGGGTGAGACCCAGTACTTC
CDR3: CASSEGAGGETQYF

size: .
D: TRBD2
length: 16
V: TRBV5-1
J: TRBJ2-3
DNA: TGCGCCAGCAGCCCGGGGGGAGCGGGAAGGCCAGATACGCAGTATTTT
CDR3: CASSPGGAGRPDTQYF

size: .
D: .
length: 13
V: TRBV7-2
J: TRBJ2-5
DNA: TGTGCCAGCAGCTTAGGGGGCCACCCGCCCCAGTACTTC
CDR3: CASSLGGHPPQYF

size: .
D: TRBD2
length: 14
V: TRBV25-1
J: TRBJ2-5
DNA: TGTGCCAGCAGTGACACTAGCGGACAAGAGACCCAGTACTTC
CDR3: CASSDTSGQETQYF

size: .
D: TRBD1
length: 15
V: TRBV5-1
J: TRBJ2-7
DNA: TGCGCCAGCAGCACCGGGACAGGGGACTCCTACGAGCAGTACTTC
CDR3: CASSTGTGDSYEQYF

size: .
D: .
length: 15
V: TRBV18
J: TRBJ2-1
DNA: TGTGCCAGCTCACCACAAGGCCAAGGTTCGGAGGAGCAGTTCTTC
CDR3: CASSPQGQGSEEQFF

size: .
D: .
length: 13
V: TRBV7-6
J: TRBJ2-5
DNA: TGTGCCAGCAGCTGGGGCAGGGGAGAGACCCAGTACTTC
CDR3: CASSWGRGETQYF

size: .
D: .
length: 12
V: TRBV9
J: TRBJ2-3
DNA: TGTGCCAGCGGGCAAGGCACAGATACGCAGTATTTT
CDR3: CASGQGTDTQYF

size: .
D: .
length: 15
V: TRBV29-1
J: TRBJ1-2
DNA: TGCAGCGTTGACCTCACTTTAGGGGAGGGGCGCGGCTACACCTTC
CDR3: CSVDLTLGEGRGYTF

size: .
D: TRBD2
length: 18
V: TRBV5-1
J: TRBJ2-5
DNA: TGCGCCAGCAGCCAAGGGACTAGCGGGGGGGCCTTCCAAGAGACCCAGTACTTC
CDR3: CASSQGTSGGAFQETQYF